This T cell receptor (beta chain) appears in the sequencing data of a study of blood T cell repertoires in COVID-19 (TCRdb year 2020). Describing the broader study: The collaborator samples originated in the United States, Italy and Spain and spanned the acute and convalescent phases of COVID-19. The prospective study material was composed of cDNA or gDNA derived from T cells, B-cell-depleted T cells, or PBMCs. The dataset comprised deeply sampled blood TCRbeta repertoires from subjects exposed to, actively infected with, or recovered from COVID-19. A freely available public database, intended as a resource for researchers studying the immune response to SARS-CoV-2, is where the repertoires were released. Samples were obtained from the ongoing ImmuneRACE study (first 160 participants) and from 950 to 1,500 subjects provided by 6 global collaborators. Nearly every sample came with metadata listing a de-identified subject ID, COVID-19 status, age in years and sex. HLA class I and class II types, where available, came from metadata supplied by the sample provider rather than from assay-based typing.

Paper-wide results and their limitations: How much clinical and demographic metadata was included differed by source and by participant, and the metadata was provided uncurated.

Taken from the germline V gene, the CDR1 and CDR2 loops are SGHVS and FQNEAQ. From the cysteine through the phenylalanine, the CDR3 covers 13 amino acids. Only the CDR3 DNA stays, 39 bases, in frame from base 1. Trimming leaves V shorter by 5 bases and J shorter by 8 bases, with the junction holding 6 bases beyond the gene matches. TCRbeta CDR3 regions were amplified from genomic DNA using the immunoSEQ Assay, a bias-controlled multiplex PCR. As for how the authors treated the data: Within the assay, amplification of reference gene primers was used to estimate how many nucleated cells each sample contained. Sequence reads were collapsed and filtered to measure the absolute abundance of every unique TCRbeta CDR3 rearrangement. For each sample, productive Simpson clonality was calculated as the square root of Simpson's diversity index across productive rearrangements. TCRdb mirrors the immuneACCESS table, restricted to in-frame sequences. Some clones are absent from its copies; in checked studies, under half trace to an unresolved V gene, and the reason for the others is unknown. The D gene and trimming were derived from the DNA, and the V and J assignments and clone size from that table. The sample table contains approximately 200,000 clones; only one count was recorded for less than 80% of them. In total, the top ten clones hold around 12% of the sample.

About this clone: Its recognized antigen is unknown. No per-base quality is available; no much larger clone lies one base away.

Collaborating institutions collected whole blood in K2EDTA tubes following their own protocols. For TCRbeta analysis, collaborators shipped samples in one of three forms: frozen whole blood, isolated PBMCs, or DNA extracted from either of those sample types. The specimen was peripheral blood. The sequence is built from TRBV7-8 and TRBJ1-2, with TRBD1 identical over 9 junction bases. This receptor was obtained from a woman between 45 and 60 years old with acute or convalescent COVID-19. CDR3 protein: CASSPQGAPGYTF. The nucleotide sequence is TGTGCCAGCAGCCCACAGGGGGCGCCGGGCTACACCTTC. Here the CDR3 is joined to the reference TRBV7-8 and TRBJ1-2 genes, and the full variable domain is: GAGVSQSPRYKVAKRGQDVALRCDPISGHVSLFWYQQALGQGPEFLTYFQNEAQLDKSGLPSDRFFAERPEGSVSTLKIQRTQQEDSAVYLCASSPQGAPGYTFGSGTRLTVV.